The 15 T cell receptor beta chains presented below share a single source sample, sequenced in a study of long-term antiretroviral therapy in people with HIV. Survey-level immunoSEQ v3.0 assays were run. Assay used: immunoSEQ multiplex PCR; TCRdb lists only in-frame clones, some missing. The top ten hold roughly an eighth of the sample, which has approximately 15,000 clones, approximately 90% seen once. Sequences were derived from unsorted PBMCs, sampled 6.9 years after starting antiretroviral therapy. The receptor source for this set is a man aged 45-65 years with HIV.

This chain uses TRBV19 with TRBJ2-7, with D hard to call. This CDR3 contains 13 residues. V gave up 5 bases and J gave up 2 bases, with 10 bases separating them. Germline V gene data show CDR1 as LNHDA and CDR2 as SQIVND (reference sequence). This CDR3 is CASSRGRTYEQYF. The CDR3 nucleotides read TGTGCCAGTAGTCGCGGCAGAACCTACGAGCAGTACTTC.

This clone was counted a few times. J is TRBJ2-1 and V is TRBV29-1, with 9 bases matching TRBD2. The CDR3 has 16 residues. CDR1 is SQVTM, CDR2 ANQGSEA, per germline. V shed 0 bases and J 3 bases; nucleotides not matched to a gene: 6. This CDR3 reads CSVEDLPSGVYNEQFF. CDR3 bases: TGCAGCGTTGAAGATCTGCCTAGCGGGGTCTACAATGAGCAGTTCTTC.

The chain couples TRBV27 to TRBJ1-4, with 8 nucleotides matching TRBD1. The CDR3 sequence is 15 residues long. Trimming took 2 bases from V and 5 from J; bases not matched to a gene: 4. CDR1 and CDR2 (germline): MNHEY, SMNVEV (reference sequence). CDR3 residues: CASSLSDRGNEKLFF. Here the CDR3 DNA reads TGTGCCAGCAGTTTAAGCGACAGGGGCAATGAAAAACTGTTTTTT.

The chain employs TRBV5-6 and TRBJ2-1; D is possibly TRBD2 (6 bases). Per the germline V gene, CDR1 is SGHDT and CDR2 is YYEEEE. This CDR3 has 12 residues. The germline V and J ends were trimmed by 4 bases and 15 bases, with 17 bases remaining between them. CDR3 coding DNA: TGTGCCAGCAGCCCAGGGAGGACCCCGGCGTTCTTC. This codes for CASSPGRTPAFF.

The CDR3 bases are TGTGCCAGCAGCCATCAAGGCGGGAGGGCTCGTGGGATCACAGATACGCAGTATTTT. As protein: CASSHQGGRARGITDTQYF. The gene calls are TRBV9 and TRBJ2-3, with 9 nucleotides matching TRBD2. The CDR3 covers 19 residues. Germline CDR1 and CDR2: SGDLS and YYNGEE. V shed 4 bases and J 2 bases; nucleotides not matched to a gene: 17.

This chain uses TRBV7-9 with TRBJ1-2; no clear D gene. Trimming left V 1 base short and J 0 bases short, with 9 bases between. CDR3 length equals 15 residues. CDR1 and CDR2 from the germline V gene are SEHNR and FQNEAQ (reference sequence). In DNA form, the CDR3 reads TGTGCCAGCAGCTTAGAAGGTGGACCTAACTATGGCTACACCTTC. This gives the protein CASSLEGGPNYGYTF.

The rearrangement joins TRBV30 to TRBJ2-1; 7 bases agree with TRBD1. The V and J ends lost 3 bases and 6 bases, in that order; junction bases with no gene match: 2. CDR1 and CDR2 from the germline V gene are GTSNPN and SVGIG (reference sequence). CDR3 length: 12 amino acids. The CDR3 DNA is TGTGCCTGGAGAGGGGACAGCAATGAGCAGTTCTTC. Translated: CAWRGDSNEQFF.

The chain has TRBV18 and TRBJ1-2; D is uncertain. V was trimmed by 3 bases and J by 3 bases, leaving 8 bases between them. The CDR3 is 13 residues long. Germline V gene data show CDR1 as KGHSH and CDR2 as LQKENI. As DNA, the CDR3 is TGTGCCAGCTCACCTGATAGGGACTATGGCTACACCTTC. Its protein product is CASSPDRDYGYTF.

The chain carries TRBV28 and TRBJ1-5; possibly TRBD1 for D (6 bases). The CDR3 covers 14 residues. Trimming removed 7 bases at V and 0 bases at J, with 10 bases between. The germline V gene encodes CDR1 MDHEN and CDR2 SYDVKM. DNA of the CDR3: TGTGCCAGCACTCAAGGGGGTAGCAATCAGCCCCAGCATTTT. Its translation is CASTQGGSNQPQHF.

V gene TRBV18 combines with J gene TRBJ2-7, with 7 bases matching TRBD1. V trimming: 2 bases; J trimming: 4 bases; junction bases outside the gene matches: 5. Germline-derived CDR1 and CDR2 are KGHSH and LQKENI. CDR3 length: 14 residues. In DNA, the CDR3 is TGTGCCAGCTCACCATCTCCAGGGGGTTACGAGCAGTACTTC. This sequence encodes CASSPSPGGYEQYF.

This chain joins TRBV28 and TRBJ1-4, with unresolved D. The CDR3 extends over 15 amino acids. Trimming pared 5 bases from V and 0 bases from J, leaving 10 bases between. Germline-derived CDR1 and CDR2 are MDHEN and SYDVKM. The CDR3 nucleotides read TGTGCCAGCAGTCCACCAGTGACAACTAATGAAAAACTGTTTTTT. Encoded protein: CASSPPVTTNEKLFF.

On this clone itself: A read error is possible here, since a much larger clone lies one base away. The rearrangement uses TRBV7-2 and TRBJ2-3; D gene uncertain. Per the germline V gene, CDR1 is SGHTA and CDR2 is FQGNSA. The CDR3 is made up of 14 amino acids. This CDR3 reads CASSQDRSTDTQYF. The CDR3 DNA reads TGCGCCAGCAGCCAAGATCGGAGCACAGATACGCAGTATTTT.

This sequence joins TRBV6-5 and TRBJ2-4; D is undetermined. This CDR3 spans 13 amino acids. CDR1 is MNHEY, CDR2 SVGAGI, per germline. Trimming shortened V by 11 bases and J by 0 bases, and 11 bases separated the two germline ends. CDR3 protein: CASRGSAKNIQYF. DNA of the CDR3: TGTGCCTCTCGCGGCTCAGCCAAAAACATTCAGTACTTC.

The chain combines TRBV30 with TRBJ2-7; 9 nucleotides match TRBD1. J gave up 6 bases and V 5 bases, and 11 bases lay outside the gene matches. CDR3 length equals 14 residues. Germline V gives CDR1 GTSNPN, CDR2 SVGIG (reference sequence). DNA for the CDR3: TGTGCCTGGGACCTGGGACAGGGATTCGCCGAGCAGTACTTC. Encoded protein: CAWDLGQGFAEQYF.

This clone occurred a few times. The chain recombines TRBV6-6 with TRBJ2-1; D gene unclear. Germline V lookup: CDR1 MNHNY, CDR2 SVGAGI (reference sequence). Trimming removed 0 bases at V and 13 bases at J, with 10 bases between. There are 12 residues in the CDR3. The CDR3 here is CASSYSMQLQFF. The CDR3 bases are TGTGCCAGCAGTTACTCGATGCAGCTCCAGTTCTTC.